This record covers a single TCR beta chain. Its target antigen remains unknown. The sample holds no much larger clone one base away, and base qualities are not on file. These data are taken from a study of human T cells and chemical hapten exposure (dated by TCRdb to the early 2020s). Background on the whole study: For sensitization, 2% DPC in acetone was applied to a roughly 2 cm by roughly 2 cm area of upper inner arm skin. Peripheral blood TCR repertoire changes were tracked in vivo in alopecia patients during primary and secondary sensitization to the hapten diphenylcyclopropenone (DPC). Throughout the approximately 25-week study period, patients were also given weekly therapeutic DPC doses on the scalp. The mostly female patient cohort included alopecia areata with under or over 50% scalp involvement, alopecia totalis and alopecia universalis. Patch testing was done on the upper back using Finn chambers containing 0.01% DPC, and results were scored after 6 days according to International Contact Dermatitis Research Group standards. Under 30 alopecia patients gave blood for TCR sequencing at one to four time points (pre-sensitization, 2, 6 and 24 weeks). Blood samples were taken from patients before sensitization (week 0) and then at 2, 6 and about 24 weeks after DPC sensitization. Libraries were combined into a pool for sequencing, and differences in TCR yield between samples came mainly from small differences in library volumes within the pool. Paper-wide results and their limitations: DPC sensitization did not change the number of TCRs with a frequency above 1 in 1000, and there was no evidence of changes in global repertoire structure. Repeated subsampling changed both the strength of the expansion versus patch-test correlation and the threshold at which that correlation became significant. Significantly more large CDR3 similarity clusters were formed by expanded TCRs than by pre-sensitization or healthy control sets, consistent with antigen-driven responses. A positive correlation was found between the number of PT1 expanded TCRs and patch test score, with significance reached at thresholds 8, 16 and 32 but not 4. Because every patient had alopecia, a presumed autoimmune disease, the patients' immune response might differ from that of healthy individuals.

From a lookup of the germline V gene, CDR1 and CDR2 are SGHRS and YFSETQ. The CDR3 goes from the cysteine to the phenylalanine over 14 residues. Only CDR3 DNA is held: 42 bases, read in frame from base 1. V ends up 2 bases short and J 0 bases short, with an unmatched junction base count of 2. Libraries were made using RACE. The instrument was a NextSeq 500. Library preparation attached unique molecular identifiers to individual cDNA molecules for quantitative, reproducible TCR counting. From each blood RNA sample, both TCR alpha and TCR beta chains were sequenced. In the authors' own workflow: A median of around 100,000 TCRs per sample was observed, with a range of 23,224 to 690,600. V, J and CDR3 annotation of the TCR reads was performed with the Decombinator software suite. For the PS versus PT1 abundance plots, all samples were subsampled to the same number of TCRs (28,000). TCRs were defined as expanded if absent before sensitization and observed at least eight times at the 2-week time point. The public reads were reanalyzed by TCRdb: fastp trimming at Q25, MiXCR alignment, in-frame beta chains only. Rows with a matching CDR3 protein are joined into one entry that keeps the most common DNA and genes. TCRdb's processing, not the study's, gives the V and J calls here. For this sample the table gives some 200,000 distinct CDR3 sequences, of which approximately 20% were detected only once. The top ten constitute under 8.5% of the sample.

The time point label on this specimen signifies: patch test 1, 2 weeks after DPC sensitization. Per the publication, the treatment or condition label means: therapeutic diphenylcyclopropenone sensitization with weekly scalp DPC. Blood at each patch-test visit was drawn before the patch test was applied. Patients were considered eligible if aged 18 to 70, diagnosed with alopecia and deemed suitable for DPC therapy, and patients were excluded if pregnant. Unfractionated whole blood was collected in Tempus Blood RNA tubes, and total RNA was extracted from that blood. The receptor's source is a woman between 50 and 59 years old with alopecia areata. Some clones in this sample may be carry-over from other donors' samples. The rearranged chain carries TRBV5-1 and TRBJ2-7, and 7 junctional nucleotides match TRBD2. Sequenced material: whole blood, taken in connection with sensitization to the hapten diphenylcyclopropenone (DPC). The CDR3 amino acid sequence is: CASSFGGGSYEQYF. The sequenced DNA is TGCGCCAGCAGCTTTGGCGGGGGCTCCTACGAGCAGTACTTC.